Shown below are 25 T cell receptor beta chains from a single sample sequenced in a study of blood T cell repertoires in COVID-19. The assay was immunoSEQ multiplex PCR, and TCRdb's table has in-frame clones only and misses some. The sample lists more than 95,000 clones, roughly four fifths occurring once. Sequencing input: peripheral blood. The receptors come from a man aged 25-45 years with COVID-19, enrolled during active disease.

Many counts were recorded for this clone. The genes are TRBV4-1 and TRBJ1-2; 7 nucleotides agree with TRBD1. This CDR3 is 17 amino acids long. V shed 2 bases and J 4 bases; nucleotides not matched to a gene: 13. Germline V gene lookup returns CDR1 MGHRA and CDR2 YSYEKL. The CDR3 region is CASSQSDREGATYGYTF. The CDR3 region has the DNA TGCGCCAGCAGCCAATCCGACCGGGAGGGGGCGACCTATGGCTACACCTTC.

The chain couples TRBV6-1 to TRBJ1-6, with D possibly matching TRBD1 (5 bases). This CDR3 spans 15 amino acids. Germline V gene sequence: CDR1 MNHNS, CDR2 SASEGT. The V end was cut by 3 bases, the J end by 4 bases, with 10 bases between. The CDR3 region is CASSDTSGYNSPLHF. The CDR3 DNA reads as TGTGCCAGCAGTGACACGTCAGGGTATAATTCACCCCTCCACTTT.

This chain joins TRBV18 and TRBJ1-2; possible D gene TRBD1, 5 bases. Trimming stripped 3 bases from V and 4 bases from J, with 21 bases between. This CDR3 contains 17 residues. From germline, CDR1 is KGHSH and CDR2 LQKENI. The CDR3 DNA follows: TGTGCCAGCTCACCTCCCACTGGGGGGGGTGTTGGCTATGGCTACACCTTC. Translated, it gives CASSPPTGGGVGYGYTF.

V usage is TRBV7-9 and J usage is TRBJ1-1; D ambiguous. CDR3 length: 14 amino acids. The V gene's germline CDR1 is SEHNR and CDR2 FQNEAQ (reference sequence). Trimming shortened V by 5 bases and J by 2 bases, and 12 bases separated the two germline ends. The CDR3 spells CASSPGGFNTEAFF. DNA for the CDR3: TGTGCCAGCAGCCCAGGTGGGTTTAACACTGAAGCTTTCTTT.

The V call is TRBV27, the J call TRBJ2-3, with D unclear. The CDR3 loop spans 15 amino acids. The germline V and J ends were trimmed by 6 bases and 0 bases, with 13 bases remaining between them. Germline lookup yields CDR1 MNHEY and CDR2 SMNVEV (reference sequence). The CDR3 coding sequence is TGTGCCAGCAGGACTTCACCCCTGAGCACAGATACGCAGTATTTT. Translating it yields CASRTSPLSTDTQYF.

CDR3 sequence (DNA): TGTGCCAGCAGCTTAAAGGAGGGGTACTATGGCTACACCTTC. Translation: CASSLKEGYYGYTF. The chain is built from TRBV11-2 and TRBJ1-2; D may be TRBD1 (5 bases). The CDR3 is 14 amino acids. Germline V lookup: CDR1 SGHAT, CDR2 FQNNGV. With 2 bases removed from V and 3 bases from J, the gap between germline ends came to 10 bases.

The CDR3 region is CASSQVPAGQYQETQYF. The CDR3 region has the DNA TGCGCCAGCAGCCAAGTCCCCGCGGGCCAGTACCAAGAGACCCAGTACTTC. The chain has TRBV4-1 and TRBJ2-5; weak D call: TRBD2 (5 bases). V was clipped by 1 base and J by 0 bases, with 15 bases between them. Germline assignment: CDR1 MGHRA and CDR2 YSYEKL. The CDR3 contains 17 residues.

The CDR3 DNA sequence: TGTGCCAGCAGCTCCCACGCGCCTAGCGGACCCCCTTCCTCGCAGTATTTT. Translating it yields CASSSHAPSGPPSSQYF. The chain links TRBV7-6 to TRBJ2-3, with 7 nucleotides matching TRBD2. Germline lookup yields CDR1 SGHVS and CDR2 FNYEAQ. The CDR3 consists of 17 residues. V lost 4 bases and J lost 10; bases outside the gene matches: 20. The full variable domain, with the rest looked up from reference TRBV7-6 and TRBJ2-3, is GAGVSQSPRYKVTKRGQDVALRCDPISGHVSLYWYRQALGQGPEFLTYFNYEAQQDKSGLPNDRFSAERPEGSISTLTIQRTEQRDSAMYRCASSSHAPSGPPSSQYFGPGTRLTVL.

The chain recombines TRBV29-1 with TRBJ2-7; 7 bases are shared with TRBD1. The CDR3 has 14 residues. From germline, CDR1 is SQVTM and CDR2 ANQGSEA. V was clipped by 6 bases and J by 0 bases; unmatched bases: 8. CDR3 sequence: CSVRDRVDSYEQYF. Written as DNA, the CDR3 is TGCAGCGTCAGAGACAGGGTCGACTCCTACGAGCAGTACTTC.

This clone was picked up one time. This chain uses TRBV29-1 with TRBJ1-1, with unresolved D. CDR3 size: 12 residues. Looked up from germline, CDR1 is SQVTM and CDR2 is ANQGSEA. V lost 5 bases, J lost 6 bases, and 13 bases lay in between. DNA for the CDR3: TGCAGCGTTAGTCCCGGAGGGCCTGAAGCTTTCTTT. It encodes CSVSPGGPEAFF.

The chain is built from TRBV18 and TRBJ1-4, with D uncertain. V lost 3 bases to trimming and J lost 1 base, with 9 bases between them. This CDR3 contains 15 residues. Germline V gives CDR1 KGHSH, CDR2 LQKENI. CDR3 in amino acids: CASSPSPVTNEKLFF. The CDR3 region has the DNA TGTGCCAGCTCACCTAGTCCGGTAACTAATGAAAAACTGTTTTTT.

The chain combines TRBV11-3 with TRBJ2-5; 9 nucleotides align to TRBD1. Germline V gene sequence: CDR1 SGHNT, CDR2 YENEEA. V was pared by 4 bases and J by 1 base, with 4 bases of the junction left unmatched. The CDR3 is made up of 15 amino acids. The CDR3 sequence: CASSWDRVAQETQYF. DNA for the CDR3: TGTGCCAGCAGCTGGGACAGGGTGGCCCAAGAGACCCAGTACTTC.

This chain connects TRBV5-1 to TRBJ2-1; tentative D call: TRBD1 (5 bases). This CDR3 contains 13 residues. Germline-derived CDR1 and CDR2 are SGHRS and YFSETQ. Trimming pared 0 bases from V and 9 bases from J, leaving 10 bases between. CDR3 amino acids: CASSLALGVEQFF. The CDR3, as DNA: TGCGCCAGCAGCTTGGCCCTAGGGGTTGAGCAGTTCTTC.

V is TRBV28 and J is TRBJ1-3; perhaps TRBD1 as D (5 bases). Looked up from germline, CDR1 is MDHEN and CDR2 is SYDVKM. CDR3 size: 14 residues. The V and J ends lost 7 bases and 2 bases respectively, with 12 bases between them. In DNA, the CDR3 is TGTGCCAGCATTAACCTGGGGCCTGGAAACACCATATATTTT. Amino acids: CASINLGPGNTIYF. Full variable domain (outside the CDR3, taken from reference TRBV28 and TRBJ1-3): DVKVTQSSRYLVKRTGEKVFLECVQDMDHENMFWYRQDPGLGLRLIYFSYDVKMKEKGDIPEGYSVSREKKERFSLILESASTNQTSMYLCASINLGPGNTIYFGEGSWLTVV.

A few counts support this clone. The chain has TRBV4-2 and TRBJ1-2, with D uncertain. Germline V gene sequence: CDR1 LGHNA, CDR2 YNFKEQ. The CDR3 sequence is 14 residues long. V dropped 0 bases and J dropped 3 bases, with 8 bases sitting between them. This chain's CDR3 is CASSQDTGYYGYTF. The CDR3 DNA sequence: TGTGCCAGCAGCCAAGATACGGGATACTATGGCTACACCTTC.

V is TRBV10-3 and J is TRBJ2-7; D is undetermined. With 3 bases removed from V and 4 bases from J, the gap between germline ends came to 10 bases. Germline loops: CDR1 ENHRY, CDR2 SYGVKD. This CDR3 spans 13 amino acids. The CDR3 loop reads CAISDEAQYEQYF. The CDR3 DNA follows: TGTGCCATCAGTGATGAGGCTCAATACGAGCAGTACTTC.

This clone was seen only once. The rearrangement joins TRBV3-1 (or the pseudogene TRBV3-2) to TRBJ1-1; D unresolved. Trimming shortened V by 0 bases and J by 4 bases, and 9 bases separated the two germline ends. This CDR3 is built from 14 residues. Germline-derived CDR1 and CDR2 are LGHDT and YNNKEL (reference sequence). The CDR3 sequence is CASSQDTGGTEAFF. The CDR3 DNA follows: TGTGCCAGCAGCCAAGATACGGGAGGCACTGAAGCTTTCTTT.

This clone was observed a handful of times. The CDR3 is CASNPRDRQNTEAFF. The CDR3 nucleotides are TGTGCCAGCAACCCCCGGGACAGGCAGAACACTGAAGCTTTCTTT. The chain joins TRBV9 to TRBJ1-1; 8 nucleotides agree with TRBD1. Germline CDR1 is SGDLS and CDR2 is YYNGEE. The CDR3 is 15 amino acids. The junction had 8 bases not matched to a gene; V was cut back by 6 bases and J by 1 base.

The gene calls are TRBV21-1 and TRBJ1-3. TRBV21-1 corresponds to a pseudogene. This CDR3 has 11 amino acids. CDR3 region: CASPVLNTIYF. The CDR3 DNA is TGTGCCAGCCCTGTCCTGAACACCATATATTTT.

The gene calls are TRBV28 and TRBJ1-5; 8 bases are a match to TRBD1. The CDR3 length is 15 residues. Germline lookup yields CDR1 MDHEN and CDR2 SYDVKM. Germline trimming cut 1 base from V and 6 bases from J; bases unmatched to any gene: 5. CDR3 amino acids: CASSLLQGDGQPQHF. In nucleotides, the CDR3 is TGTGCCAGCAGTTTATTACAGGGGGACGGTCAGCCCCAGCATTTT.

This clone occurred many times. This chain links TRBV30 with TRBJ1-3, with 8 positions matching TRBD1. The V and J ends lost 5 bases and 2 bases, in that order; junction bases with no gene match: 5. This CDR3 region has 14 residues. Germline V gene data show CDR1 as GTSNPN and CDR2 as SVGIG (reference sequence). The CDR3 reads CAWGTGSAGNTIYF. The DNA for the CDR3 is TGTGCCTGGGGGACAGGTTCCGCTGGAAACACCATATATTTT. The full variable domain, rest sourced from reference TRBV30 and TRBJ1-3, is SQTIHQWPATLVQPVGSPLSLECTVEGTSNPNLYWYRQAAGRGLQLLFYSVGIGQISSEVPQNLSASRPQDRQFILSSKKLLLSDSGFYLCAWGTGSAGNTIYFGEGSWLTVV.

The gene calls are TRBV9 and TRBJ1-2, with 12 bases lining up with TRBD1. Germline CDR1 and CDR2: SGDLS and YYNGEE. Unmatched junction bases numbered 10, after V lost 5 bases and J lost 5 bases. CDR3 size: 16 residues. The CDR3 DNA reads TGTGCCAGCAGGGGGACAGGGGGCGGGAATCAGTATGGCTACACCTTC. It is translated as CASRGTGGGNQYGYTF.

The chain employs TRBV12-3 or TRBV12-4 and TRBJ1-1, with 7 bases aligning to TRBD1. There are 11 residues in the CDR3. With 4 bases clipped from V and 8 bases from J, the junction kept 1 base outside the gene matches. The CDR3, as DNA: TGTGCCAGCAGTTGGACAGGAGAAGCTTTCTTT. This translates into CASSWTGEAFF.

V is TRBV5-1 and J is TRBJ2-4, with 8 bases that match TRBD1. The CDR3 has 20 residues. J was trimmed by 1 base and V by 3 bases; bases with no gene match: 18. Germline lookup yields CDR1 SGHRS and CDR2 YFSETQ. The DNA for the CDR3 is TGCGCCAGCAGCTCCCCCTGGGCAGGGGGCGCCGGCTCCGCCAAAAACATTCAGTACTTC. It specifies CASSSPWAGGAGSAKNIQYF.

The CDR3 nucleotides are TGTGCCTGGAGTATCGGGCAGGGGGCCCCTGGCTACACCTTC. Its translation: CAWSIGQGAPGYTF. The chain is built from TRBV30 and TRBJ1-2; 8 bases map to TRBD1. Germline CDR1 reads GTSNPN; CDR2 reads SVGIG (reference sequence). V dropped 2 bases and J dropped 7; count of bases not matched to a gene: 9. The CDR3 is 14 amino acids. Drawing the rest from reference TRBV30 and TRBJ1-2, the complete variable domain is SQTIHQWPATLVQPVGSPLSLECTVEGTSNPNLYWYRQAAGRGLQLLFYSVGIGQISSEVPQNLSASRPQDRQFILSSKKLLLSDSGFYLCAWSIGQGAPGYTFGSGTRLTVV.